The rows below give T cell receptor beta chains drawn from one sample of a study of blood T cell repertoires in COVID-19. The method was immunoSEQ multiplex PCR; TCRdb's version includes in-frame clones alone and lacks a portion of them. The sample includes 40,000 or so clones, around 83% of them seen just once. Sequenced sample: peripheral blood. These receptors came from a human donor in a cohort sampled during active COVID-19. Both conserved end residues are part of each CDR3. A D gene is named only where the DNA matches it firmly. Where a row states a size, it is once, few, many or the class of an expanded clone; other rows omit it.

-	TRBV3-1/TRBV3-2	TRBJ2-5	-	CASSQDSGGETQYF	TGTGCCAGCAGCCAAGATAGCGGAGGAGAGACCCAGTACTTC
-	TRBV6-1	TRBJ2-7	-	CASSEGPDRAYEQYF	TGTGCCAGCAGTGAAGGCCCTGACAGAGCCTACGAGCAGTACTTC
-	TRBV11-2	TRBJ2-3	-	CASSLVMGAGTDTQYF	TGTGCCAGCAGCTTAGTAATGGGGGCCGGCACAGATACGCAGTATTTT
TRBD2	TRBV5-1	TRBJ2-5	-	CASSSGRRGTIGETQYF	TGCGCCAGCAGCTCGGGGCGGCGGGGGACGATCGGGGAGACCCAGTACTTC
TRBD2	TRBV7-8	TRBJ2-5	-	CASSFSVGGVETQYF	TGTGCCAGCAGCTTTTCGGTGGGGGGGGTAGAGACCCAGTACTTC
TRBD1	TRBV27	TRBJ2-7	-	CASRRQGGVWEQYF	TGTGCCAGCAGAAGACAGGGTGGGGTCTGGGAGCAGTACTTC
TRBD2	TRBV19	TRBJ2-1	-	CASSPGLAGGSYNEQFF	TGTGCCAGTAGTCCCGGACTAGCGGGGGGCTCCTACAATGAGCAGTTCTTC
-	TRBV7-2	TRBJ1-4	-	CASSLVSNEKLFF	TGTGCCAGCAGCTTAGTATCTAATGAAAAACTGTTTTTT
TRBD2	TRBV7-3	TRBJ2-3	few	CASSYGTSGTDTQYF	TGTGCCAGCAGCTACGGGACTAGCGGCACAGATACGCAGTATTTT
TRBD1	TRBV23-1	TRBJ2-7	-	CASSQSIDCVGTGYYEQYF	TGCGCCAGCAGTCAATCGATTGACTGCGTCGGGACAGGGTACTACGAGCAGTACTTC
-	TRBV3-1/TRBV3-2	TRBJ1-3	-	CASSQEGGSGNTIYF	TGTGCCAGCAGCCAAGAGGGAGGCTCTGGAAACACCATATATTTT
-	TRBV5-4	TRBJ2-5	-	CASSQTGRSQETQYF	TGTGCCAGCAGCCAAACCGGCAGGTCTCAAGAGACCCAGTACTTC
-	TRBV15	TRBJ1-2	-	CATSREGQGYGYTF	TGTGCCACCAGCAGAGAAGGGCAGGGCTATGGCTACACCTTC
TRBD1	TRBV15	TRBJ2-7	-	CATSGRQGSYEQYF	TGTGCCACCAGCGGCAGACAGGGCTCCTACGAGCAGTACTTC
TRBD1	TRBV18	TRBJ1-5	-	CASSIKQGDDGWEPQHF	TGTGCCAGCTCGATAAAACAGGGGGATGACGGTTGGGAGCCCCAGCATTTT
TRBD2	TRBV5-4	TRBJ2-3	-	CASSPRLAGKGGDTQYF	TGTGCCAGCAGCCCGAGGCTAGCGGGGAAGGGGGGGGATACGCAGTATTTT
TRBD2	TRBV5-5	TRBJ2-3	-	CASSPSTSGSADTQYF	TGTGCCAGCAGCCCTTCGACTAGCGGGTCCGCAGATACGCAGTATTTT
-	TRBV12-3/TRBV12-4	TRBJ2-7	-	CASSSDRSEQYF	TGTGCCAGCAGCTCGGACAGATCTGAGCAGTACTTC
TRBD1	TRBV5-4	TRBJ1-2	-	CASSLGTGGGGNYGYTF	TGTGCCAGCAGCTTGGGGACAGGGGGCGGTGGGAACTATGGCTACACCTTC
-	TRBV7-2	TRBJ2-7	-	CASRTPGVYEQYF	TGTGCCAGCAGAACTCCAGGGGTCTACGAGCAGTACTTC
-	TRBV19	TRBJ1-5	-	CATTTGPDSNQPQHF	TGTGCCACCACCACAGGGCCTGATAGCAATCAGCCCCAGCATTTT
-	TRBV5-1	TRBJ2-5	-	CASSLQGYQETQYF	TGCGCCAGCAGCTTACAGGGATATCAAGAGACCCAGTACTTC
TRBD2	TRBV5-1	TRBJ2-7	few	CASSWTLAGGSYEQYF	TGCGCCAGCAGCTGGACCCTGGCGGGGGGTTCCTACGAGCAGTACTTC
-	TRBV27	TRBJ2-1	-	CASSFRKEQFF	TGTGCCAGCAGTTTCAGGAAAGAGCAGTTCTTC
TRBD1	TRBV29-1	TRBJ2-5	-	CSVGQASQETQYF	TGCAGCGTCGGACAGGCGTCACAGGAGACCCAGTACTTC
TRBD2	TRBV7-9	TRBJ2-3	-	CASSLNSGSTDTQYF	TGTGCCAGCAGCTTAAATAGCGGGAGCACAGATACGCAGTATTTT
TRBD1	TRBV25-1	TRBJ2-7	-	CASSPPARGLAYEQYF	TGTGCCAGCAGTCCCCCGGCCAGGGGGTTGGCCTACGAGCAGTACTTC
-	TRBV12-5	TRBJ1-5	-	CASGLVQSFPQPQHF	TGTGCTAGTGGTTTGGTACAAAGTTTCCCTCAGCCCCAGCATTTT
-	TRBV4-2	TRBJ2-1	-	CASSPTRTLDNEQFF	TGTGCCAGCAGCCCTACTCGCACCTTGGACAATGAGCAGTTCTTC
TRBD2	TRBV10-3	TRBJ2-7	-	CAISDRTSGHYEQYF	TGTGCCATCAGTGACCGGACTAGCGGGCACTACGAGCAGTACTTC
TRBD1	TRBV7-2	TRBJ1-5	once	CASSLQGVNQPQHF	TGTGCCAGCAGCTTACAGGGGGTGAATCAGCCCCAGCATTTT
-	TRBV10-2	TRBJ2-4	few	CASRGQILAKNIQYF	TGCGCCAGCAGAGGACAAATATTAGCCAAAAACATTCAGTACTTC
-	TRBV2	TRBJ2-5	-	CASSESVQETQYF	TGTGCCAGCAGTGAATCAGTCCAAGAGACCCAGTACTTC
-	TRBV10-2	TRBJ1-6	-	CASSRGDNSPLHF	TGCGCCAGCAGTCGCGGTGACAATTCACCCCTCCACTTT
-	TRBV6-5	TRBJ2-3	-	CASKQTVGATDTQYF	TGTGCCAGCAAACAGACAGTAGGTGCCACAGATACGCAGTATTTT
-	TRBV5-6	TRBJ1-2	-	CASSALGQDNYGYTF	TGTGCCAGCAGCGCCTTGGGTCAGGATAACTATGGCTACACCTTC
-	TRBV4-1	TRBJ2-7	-	CASSQVGLIHEQYF	TGCGCCAGCAGCCAAGTCGGGTTGATCCACGAGCAGTACTTC
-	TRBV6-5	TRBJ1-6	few	CASKGGPEYNSPLHF	TGTGCCAGCAAGGGAGGGCCGGAGTATAATTCACCCCTCCACTTT
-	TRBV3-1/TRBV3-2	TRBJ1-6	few	CASSLSHIHNSPLHF	TGTGCCAGCAGCCTCTCACATATACATAATTCACCCCTCCACTTT
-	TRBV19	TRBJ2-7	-	CASIHPGKPYEQYF	TGTGCCAGTATCCATCCCGGGAAACCCTACGAGCAGTACTTC
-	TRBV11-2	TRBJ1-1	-	CASSRRQKNTEAFF	TGTGCCAGCAGCCGACGACAGAAGAACACTGAAGCTTTCTTT
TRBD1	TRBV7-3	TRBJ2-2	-	CASSLSRQGANTGELFF	TGTGCCAGCAGCTTATCAAGACAGGGGGCGAACACCGGGGAGCTGTTTTTT
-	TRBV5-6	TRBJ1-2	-	CASSFDRANYGYTF	TGTGCCAGCAGCTTTGACAGAGCTAACTATGGCTACACCTTC
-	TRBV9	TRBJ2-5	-	CASSVTQGMGETQYF	TGTGCCAGCAGCGTAACGCAGGGAATGGGAGAGACCCAGTACTTC
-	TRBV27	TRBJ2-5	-	CASGRDNQETQYF	TGTGCCAGCGGGAGGGACAACCAAGAGACCCAGTACTTC
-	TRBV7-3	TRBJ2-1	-	CASSRGWPLPNEQFF	TGTGCCAGCAGCCGCGGATGGCCCCTGCCCAATGAGCAGTTCTTC
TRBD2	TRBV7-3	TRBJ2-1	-	CASSPSAGGLEQFF	TGTGCCAGCAGCCCCTCAGCGGGGGGCCTAGAGCAGTTCTTC
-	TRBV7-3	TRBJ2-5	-	CASSSGRGETQYF	TGTGCCAGCAGCTCGGGTAGGGGGGAGACCCAGTACTTC
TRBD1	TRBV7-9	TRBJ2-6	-	CASSTGQGTSGANVLTF	TGTGCCAGCAGCACGGGACAGGGGACGTCTGGGGCCAACGTCCTGACTTTC
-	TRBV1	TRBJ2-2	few	CTSSVNRSGELFF	TGCACCAGCAGCGTCAACAGGTCCGGGGAGCTGTTTTTT
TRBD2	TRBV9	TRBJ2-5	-	CASSVGTSGAQETQYF	TGTGCCAGCAGCGTAGGGACTAGCGGGGCGCAAGAGACCCAGTACTTC
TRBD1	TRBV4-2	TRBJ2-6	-	CASSQDLRQGAAGANVLTF	TGTGCCAGCAGCCAAGATTTGAGGCAGGGGGCGGCTGGGGCCAACGTCCTGACTTTC
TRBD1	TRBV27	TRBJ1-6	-	CASSFGGTGVVGLDSPLHF	TGTGCCAGCAGTTTTGGCGGGACAGGGGTTGTAGGCCTCGATTCACCCCTCCACTTT